What follows are 24 T cell receptor beta chains derived from one specimen sequenced in a study of blood T cell repertoires in COVID-19. Repertoires were generated with immunoSEQ multiplex PCR, while TCRdb's copy carries only in-frame clones and drops some. This sample carries 170,000 or so clones, around 89% of them seen once, and the ten largest clones take more than 6.5%. Sequencing was performed on PBMCs or T cells enriched from blood (not recorded which). These TCRs come from a woman aged 45-65 years who had recovered from COVID-19.

The chain combines TRBV7-2 with TRBJ1-5; unclear D gene. The V end lost 0 bases, the J end lost 2 bases, and 8 bases lay between the germline ends. The CDR3 totals 15 residues. Germline loops: CDR1 SGHTA, CDR2 FQGNSA. The CDR3 region is CASSLAGQGNQPQHF. The CDR3 region has the DNA TGTGCCAGCAGCTTAGCGGGCCAGGGCAATCAGCCCCAGCATTTT. The whole variable domain, filled in from reference TRBV7-2 and TRBJ1-5, reads GAGVSQSPSNKVTEKGKDVELRCDPISGHTALYWYRQSLGQGLEFLIYFQGNSAPDKSGLPSDRFSAERTGGSVSTLTIQRTQQEDSAVYLCASSLAGQGNQPQHFGDGTRLSIL.

CDR3 DNA sequence: TGTGCCAGCAGTACCATCCAGATGATGAACACTGAAGCTTTCTTT. Protein: CASSTIQMMNTEAFF. This chain connects TRBV6-5 to TRBJ1-1; D gene ambiguous. V gave up 5 bases and J gave up 0 bases, with 13 bases separating them. CDR1 is MNHEY, CDR2 SVGAGI, per germline. The CDR3 covers 15 residues.

This clone was seen a few times. V is TRBV4-1 and J is TRBJ2-2; 10 bases are a match to TRBD1. This CDR3 is built from 15 residues. J was trimmed by 5 bases and V by 6 bases; bases with no gene match: 6. Looked up from germline, CDR1 is MGHRA and CDR2 is YSYEKL. The CDR3 spells CASRATGGRTGELFF. CDR3 coding DNA: TGCGCCAGCAGAGCGACAGGGGGCCGGACCGGGGAGCTGTTTTTT.

The chain carries TRBV30 and TRBJ2-3, with D tentatively TRBD2 (6 bases). The CDR3 has 14 amino acids. Per germline, CDR1 GTSNPN and CDR2 SVGIG (reference sequence). V shed 3 bases and J shed 3 bases, with 13 bases lying between them. CDR3 amino acids: CAWSGGSGTDTQYF. Written as DNA, the CDR3 is TGTGCCTGGAGCGGGGGATCGGGAACAGATACGCAGTATTTT.

This chain uses TRBV27 with TRBJ2-7; a possible D gene is TRBD1 (6 bases). This CDR3 region has 15 residues. Germline V gene lookup returns CDR1 MNHEY and CDR2 SMNVEV (reference sequence). Trimming left V 5 bases short and J 7 bases short, with 21 bases between. The CDR3 bases are TGTGCCAGCAGTCCAAACAGGGCTCCGCTATCTGAGCAGTACTTC. This sequence encodes CASSPNRAPLSEQYF.

This chain connects TRBV4-1 to TRBJ1-3, with D possibly being TRBD1 (6 bases). The CDR3 has 16 residues. Germline loops: CDR1 MGHRA, CDR2 YSYEKL. With 8 bases removed from V and 2 bases from J, the gap between germline ends came to 19 bases. The CDR3 reads CASQNLAGTTGNTIYF. The CDR3 DNA sequence: TGCGCCAGCCAGAACCTCGCCGGGACAACTGGAAACACCATATATTTT.

The gene calls are TRBV19 and TRBJ1-5; 9 bases line up with TRBD1. Looked up from germline, CDR1 is LNHDA and CDR2 is SQIVND (reference sequence). V lost 0 bases, J lost 7 bases, and 4 bases stayed unmatched. The CDR3 is 15 amino acids. The CDR3 coding sequence is TGTGCCAGTAGTATAGAGGGACAGGGATGGCAGCCCCAGCATTTT. It specifies CASSIEGQGWQPQHF.

The chain has TRBV21-1 and TRBJ2-4; the D segment call TRBD2 is taken from the table without a DNA check. TRBV21-1 is noted as a pseudogene. This CDR3 has 16 amino acids. The CDR3 here is CASSKLGGLAKNIQYF. CDR3 sequence (DNA): TGTGCCAGCAGCAAATTGGGGGGGCTAGCCAAAAACATTCAGTACTTC.

V is TRBV15 and J is TRBJ1-2; 10 bases are a match to TRBD1. The germline CDR1 and CDR2 sequences are LNHNV and YYDKDF (reference sequence). J was trimmed by 4 bases and V by 3 bases; bases with no gene match: 5. The CDR3 has 15 residues. CDR3 protein: CATSRVRTGGYGYTF. Written as DNA, the CDR3 is TGTGCCACCAGCAGGGTCCGGACAGGGGGCTATGGCTACACCTTC.

The CDR3 is CASSIGAGGAHGNTIYF. The CDR3 DNA sequence: TGTGCCAGTAGTATTGGGGCTGGAGGGGCCCACGGAAACACCATATATTTT. V and J are TRBV19 and TRBJ1-3, with a possible D match to TRBD1 (5 bases). Trimming removed 3 bases at V and 4 bases at J, with 19 bases between. Germline-derived CDR1 and CDR2 are LNHDA and SQIVND (reference sequence). The CDR3 extends over 17 amino acids.

The V call is TRBV19, the J call TRBJ2-5; the match to TRBD1 covers 9 bases. Germline V lookup: CDR1 LNHDA, CDR2 SQIVND (reference sequence). The CDR3 spans 15 residues. Germline trimming cut 6 bases from V and 5 bases from J; bases unmatched to any gene: 10. The CDR3 protein is CASSPDRGVEETQYF. The CDR3 nucleotides are TGTGCCAGTAGCCCCGACAGGGGGGTAGAGGAGACCCAGTACTTC.

V is TRBV5-1 and J is TRBJ2-7; 8 bases map to TRBD1. The CDR3 spans 14 residues. V gave up 3 bases and J gave up 7 bases; unmatched junction bases: 9. CDR1 is SGHRS, CDR2 YFSETQ, per germline. CDR3 DNA: TGCGCCAGCAGCTCCACCGGGACAGGATCGGAGCAGTACTTC. Amino acids: CASSSTGTGSEQYF. The full variable domain, in which reference TRBV5-1 and TRBJ2-7 provide the parts outside the CDR3, is KAGVTQTPRYLIKTRGQQVTLSCSPISGHRSVSWYQQTPGQGLQFLFEYFSETQRNKGNFPGRFSGRQFSNSRSEMNVSTLELGDSALYLCASSSTGTGSEQYFGPGTRLTVT.

The chain joins TRBV7-2 to TRBJ1-5; D unresolved. This CDR3 spans 14 amino acids. Germline V lookup: CDR1 SGHTA, CDR2 FQGNSA. Trimming pared 6 bases from V and 4 bases from J, leaving 13 bases between. CDR3 nucleotide sequence: TGTGCCAGCAGTTCACTTTCGGTAAATCAGCCCCAGCATTTT. Amino acid sequence: CASSSLSVNQPQHF. Supplemented by reference TRBV7-2 and TRBJ1-5, the full variable domain reads GAGVSQSPSNKVTEKGKDVELRCDPISGHTALYWYRQSLGQGLEFLIYFQGNSAPDKSGLPSDRFSAERTGGSVSTLTIQRTQQEDSAVYLCASSSLSVNQPQHFGDGTRLSIL.

The chain couples TRBV7-8 to TRBJ1-3, with D maybe TRBD1 (5 bases). The CDR3 sequence is 14 residues long. The germline CDR1 and CDR2 sequences are SGHVS and FQNEAQ. V gave up 1 base and J gave up 2 bases, with 6 bases separating them. CDR3 loop: CASSLDRTGNTIYF. CDR3 coding DNA: TGTGCCAGCAGCTTAGACAGGACTGGAAACACCATATATTTT.

This clone appeared a single time. The V and J genes are TRBV7-2 and TRBJ1-1; D not certain. This CDR3 has 14 residues. CDR1 and CDR2 (germline): SGHTA, FQGNSA. With 1 base removed from V and 5 bases from J, the gap between germline ends came to 11 bases. The DNA of the CDR3 is TGTGCCAGCAGCTTAGAAGGGCTAGCGACTGAAGCTTTCTTT. Translation: CASSLEGLATEAFF.

The rearrangement uses TRBV7-4 and TRBJ1-4; TRBD1 is a possible D gene (5 bases). Germline V CDR1 and CDR2: SGHVT, SQSDAQ. The CDR3 is 16 amino acids. Trimming cost V 2 bases and J 6 bases, with 16 bases left between them. The CDR3, as DNA: TGTGCCAGCAGCTTATACACGAGAGGAGGGGATGAAAAACTGTTTTTT. Translated, it gives CASSLYTRGGDEKLFF. Variable domain in full (rest from reference TRBV7-4 and TRBJ1-4): GAGVSQSPRYKVAKRGRDVALRCDSISGHVTLYWYRQTLGQGSEVLTYSQSDAQRDKSGRPSGRFSAERPERSVSTLKIQRTEQGDSAVYLCASSLYTRGGDEKLFFGSGTQLSVL.

The V gene is TRBV5-1, the J gene TRBJ1-2, with TRBD1 matching over 11 bases. V dropped 4 bases and J dropped 6; count of bases not matched to a gene: 5. The CDR3 sequence is 14 residues long. Germline CDR1 reads SGHRS; CDR2 reads YFSETQ. This CDR3 reads CASSVDRGRDGYTF. As DNA, the CDR3 is TGCGCCAGCAGCGTGGACAGGGGGCGGGATGGCTACACCTTC.

The chain couples TRBV7-8 to TRBJ1-5, with D hard to call. Deletions cut 1 base from V and 7 bases from J, with 17 bases between. CDR1 is SGHVS, CDR2 FQNEAQ, per germline. The CDR3 totals 16 residues. The CDR3 DNA reads TGTGCCAGCAGCTTAGAAGGAGGGATCTGGAGCCAGCCCCAGCATTTT. Protein: CASSLEGGIWSQPQHF.

This chain uses TRBV6-5 with TRBJ1-5; D remains unclear. Germline loops: CDR1 MNHEY, CDR2 SVGAGI. V was pared by 5 bases and J by 6 bases, with 11 bases between. CDR3 length equals 13 residues. The CDR3 DNA is TGTGCCAGCAGTCTATTCCCCTCTCAGCCCCAGCATTTT. Encoded protein: CASSLFPSQPQHF.

The rearrangement uses TRBV6-5 and TRBJ1-1, with a possible D match to TRBD1 (5 bases). Germline V lookup: CDR1 MNHEY, CDR2 SVGAGI. V lost 5 bases, J lost 11 bases, and 18 bases lay in between. This CDR3 is built from 13 residues. The CDR3 coding sequence is TGTGCCAGCAGTCGAGACAGCCTAGGACGGGCTTTCTTT. This codes for CASSRDSLGRAFF.

The V call is TRBV27, the J call TRBJ1-2; possibly TRBD1 for D (6 bases). V was cut by 4 bases and J by 8 bases, with 20 bases left in between. The germline V gene encodes CDR1 MNHEY and CDR2 SMNVEV (reference sequence). The CDR3 sequence is 15 residues long. The DNA for the CDR3 is TGTGCCAGCAGTTCGGAAGGGACAATTTCTCTCGGCTACACCTTC. This encodes CASSSEGTISLGYTF.

The rearrangement uses TRBV6-5 and TRBJ2-7; TRBD1 matches at 7 bases. The CDR3 covers 14 residues. Trimming took 6 bases from V and 0 from J; bases not matched to a gene: 5. Looked up from germline, CDR1 is MNHEY and CDR2 is SVGAGI. CDR3 region: CASSRGTDSYEQYF. CDR3 DNA: TGTGCCAGCAGCCGAGGGACAGACTCCTACGAGCAGTACTTC.

CDR3 coding DNA: TGTGCCAGTAGTATCAACGGACAGGGTGCCTATGGCTACACCTTC. This translates into CASSINGQGAYGYTF. The chain joins TRBV19 to TRBJ1-2; 8 nucleotides agree with TRBD1. Per the germline V gene, CDR1 is LNHDA and CDR2 is SQIVND (reference sequence). Trimming took 3 bases from V and 4 from J; bases not matched to a gene: 7. The CDR3 is 15 amino acids.

This clone was detected once. The chain links TRBV14 to TRBJ2-1, with D possibly TRBD2 on 6 matching bases. This CDR3 is built from 13 residues. Trimming left V 1 base short and J 7 bases short, with 8 bases between. The germline V gene encodes CDR1 SGHDN and CDR2 FVKESK. The CDR3 bases are TGTGCCAGCAGCCAAGGGGCGGGGAATGAGCAGTTCTTC. It translates to CASSQGAGNEQFF.